This T cell receptor beta chain was retrieved from a study of blood T cell repertoires in COVID-19. Trimming left V 3 bases short and J 1 base short, with 7 bases between. The CDR3 has 13 amino acids. Per the germline V gene, CDR1 is LGHNA and CDR2 is YSLEER. The repertoire was sequenced with immunoSEQ multiplex PCR; TCRdb's copy has only in-frame clones and lacks some. The profile covers around 260,000 clones, with 75% to 95% appearing a single time and roughly 1.1% taken by the ten largest. This receptor was obtained from a woman in her twenties or thirties who had recovered from COVID-19. Material for sequencing was PBMCs or T cells enriched from blood (not recorded which). The chain uses TRBV4-3 and TRBJ2-7, with no clear D. This chain's CDR3 is CASSHGRSYEQYF. The CDR3, as DNA: TGCGCCAGCAGCCATGGCAGGTCCTACGAGCAGTACTTC.